These 32 T cell receptor beta chains came from one sample sequenced in a study of cytomegalovirus exposure and HLA in healthy donors. The PCR employed 60 Vbeta primers together with 13 Jbeta primers. Sequencing used immunoSEQ multiplex PCR; TCRdb keeps in-frame clones, though not all of them. The sample contains more than 110,000 clones, 70% to 80% of which appear only once. Sequences were obtained from PBMCs. All receptors derive from a young man in good health and CMV-seronegative.

The V and J genes are TRBV6-8 and TRBJ1-2; weak D call: TRBD1 (6 bases). Germline lookup yields CDR1 MNHGY and CDR2 SAAAGT. The CDR3 has 13 amino acids. The germline V and J ends were trimmed by 5 bases and 8 bases, with 15 bases remaining between them. CDR3 sequence (DNA): TGTGCCAGCAGTCGACAGGCCCCCAGAGGCTACACCTTC. Amino acid sequence: CASSRQAPRGYTF.

The chain couples TRBV27 to TRBJ2-3; 7 bases line up with TRBD2. V lost 6 bases to trimming and J lost 0 bases; unmatched junction nucleotides: 12. CDR1 and CDR2 (germline): MNHEY, SMNVEV (reference sequence). This CDR3 is 17 amino acids long. The CDR3 DNA reads as TGTGCCAGCAGCCCCCTGGGCGGGAGAGTGAGCACAGATACGCAGTATTTT. Amino acid sequence: CASSPLGGRVSTDTQYF.

This chain connects TRBV5-4 to TRBJ2-5; the match to TRBD2 covers 11 bases. Gene TRBJ2-7 matches the end of the DNA better, so the J call may be wrong. The germline CDR1 and CDR2 sequences are SGHNT and YYREEE (reference sequence). The CDR3 consists of 15 residues. In DNA, the CDR3 is TGTGCCAGCAGCTCTTTAGCGGGGGGGCCCTACGAGCAGTACTTC. Encoded protein: CASSSLAGGPYEQYF.

CDR3 coding DNA: TGTGCCAGTTACGGACAGCCGAACACTGAAGCTTTCTTT. Protein sequence: CASYGQPNTEAFF. This chain connects TRBV19 to TRBJ1-1, with a possible D match to TRBD1 (6 bases). V shed 8 bases and J shed 1 base, with 11 bases lying between them. The CDR3 is 13 residues long. Germline CDR1 is LNHDA and CDR2 is SQIVND (reference sequence).

V and J are TRBV28 and TRBJ2-1; 8 positions agree with TRBD1. This CDR3 region has 14 residues. V shed 4 bases and J 8 bases; nucleotides not matched to a gene: 7. Germline V gene lookup returns CDR1 MDHEN and CDR2 SYDVKM. Here the CDR3 DNA reads TGTGCCAGCAGTTCAGGGGGCGCCAACGATGAGCAGTTCTTC. Translated: CASSSGGANDEQFF.

The rearrangement uses TRBV6-6 and TRBJ1-2; TRBD1 matches 8 bases. CDR3 length: 14 residues. Per the germline V gene, CDR1 is MNHNY and CDR2 is SVGAGI (reference sequence). V lost 10 bases, J lost 2 bases, and 9 bases stayed unmatched. This chain's CDR3 is CATREAGGNYGYTF. CDR3 nucleotides: TGTGCCACTCGAGAGGCAGGGGGCAACTATGGCTACACCTTC.

The rearrangement links TRBV27 to TRBJ1-1; D possibly corresponds to TRBD1 (6 bases). The germline CDR1 and CDR2 sequences are MNHEY and SMNVEV (reference sequence). The CDR3 extends over 13 amino acids. Trimming removed 4 bases from V and 6 bases from J, with 12 bases in between. In nucleotides, the CDR3 is TGTGCCAGCAGTTCTCAGGGGACCTCTGAAGCTTTCTTT. It encodes CASSSQGTSEAFF.

The chain recombines TRBV21-1 with TRBJ2-2; the table names TRBD2, a call not compared with the DNA. TRBV21-1 is a pseudogene locus. The CDR3 consists of 19 residues. The CDR3 is CASSKQGTSGRAGTGELFF. CDR3 bases: TGTGCCAGCAGCAAACAGGGGACTAGCGGGAGGGCGGGAACCGGGGAGCTGTTTTTT.

The chain is built from TRBV27 and TRBJ2-5; TRBD1 aligns across 7 bases. This CDR3 contains 16 residues. Germline assignment: CDR1 MNHEY and CDR2 SMNVEV (reference sequence). V trimming: 6 bases; J trimming: 3 bases; junction bases outside the gene matches: 13. CDR3 DNA: TGTGCCAGCAGCTCACCCGGGGACAGAGGAAAAGAGACCCAGTACTTC. It yields the protein CASSSPGDRGKETQYF.

The V gene is TRBV11-2, the J gene TRBJ1-2, with D tentatively TRBD1 (5 bases). The V end lost 5 bases, the J end lost 6 bases, and 16 bases lay between the germline ends. This CDR3 has 14 residues. Germline V CDR1 and CDR2: SGHAT, FQNNGV. The CDR3 reads CASSRPGRRNGYTF. The CDR3 DNA sequence: TGTGCCAGCAGCCGACCAGGGAGGAGGAATGGCTACACCTTC.

The rearrangement joins TRBV9 to TRBJ2-1; TRBD2 agrees at 7 bases. The CDR3 runs 15 residues. From germline, CDR1 is SGDLS and CDR2 YYNGEE. The V and J ends lost 0 bases and 6 bases, in that order; junction bases with no gene match: 6. The CDR3 DNA follows: TGTGCCAGCAGCGTAGTGGCGGGAGCACGCAATGAGCAGTTCTTC. Translation: CASSVVAGARNEQFF.

The gene calls are TRBV11-3 and TRBJ2-1, with 7 positions matching TRBD2. The trim removed 1 base at V and 7 bases at J, leaving 16 bases unmatched. Germline lookup yields CDR1 SGHNT and CDR2 YENEEA. The CDR3 loop spans 18 amino acids. CDR3 loop: CASSLVWTSEREWNEQFF. The CDR3 DNA reads TGTGCCAGCAGCTTAGTATGGACTAGTGAACGCGAATGGAATGAGCAGTTCTTC.

This clone was recorded once. The genes are TRBV2 and TRBJ2-5; D uncertain. CDR1 is SNHLY and CDR2 is FYNNEI in the germline V gene. Deletions cut 1 base from V and 9 bases from J, with 9 bases between. This CDR3 has 12 amino acids. The CDR3 reads CASSEGGDPQYF. CDR3 coding DNA: TGTGCCAGCAGTGAAGGAGGAGATCCCCAGTACTTC.

The chain recombines TRBV2 with TRBJ2-7; tentative D call: TRBD1 (6 bases). The CDR3 has 11 residues. Looked up from germline, CDR1 is SNHLY and CDR2 is FYNNEI. With 6 bases removed from V and 4 bases from J, the gap between germline ends came to 7 bases. This CDR3 is CASSTGYEQYF. The CDR3 nucleotides are TGTGCCAGCAGCACAGGGTACGAGCAGTACTTC.

The gene calls are TRBV27 and TRBJ1-3; 9 bases agree with TRBD1. The CDR3 runs 16 residues. The junction had 9 bases not matched to a gene; V was cut back by 6 bases and J by 3 bases. CDR1 is MNHEY and CDR2 is SMNVEV in the germline V gene (reference sequence). The CDR3 spells CASSLGQGWGGNTIYF. The DNA for the CDR3 is TGTGCCAGCAGCCTCGGACAGGGGTGGGGTGGAAACACCATATATTTT.

The CDR3 bases are TGTGCCAGCAGCTTACGGACTAGCGGGGGGAATGAGCAGTTCTTC. Its translation: CASSLRTSGGNEQFF. This chain joins TRBV7-9 and TRBJ2-1; 14 bases are a match to TRBD2. This CDR3 is built from 15 residues. Losses at the gene ends were 2 bases for V and 7 bases for J; bases not matched to a gene: 1. CDR1 SEHNR and CDR2 FQNEAQ come from the germline V gene (reference sequence).

V usage is TRBV7-2 and J usage is TRBJ2-4; D is uncertain. CDR1 is SGHTA and CDR2 is FQGNSA in the germline V gene. This CDR3 region has 16 residues. Trimming left V 5 bases short and J 0 bases short, with 14 bases between. Written as DNA, the CDR3 is TGTGCCAGCAGCCCCCGAAGTGAGCTAGCCAAAAACATTCAGTACTTC. Translated: CASSPRSELAKNIQYF.

The chain carries TRBV4-2 and TRBJ2-1; TRBD2 matches 14 bases. CDR1 and CDR2 (germline): LGHNA, YNFKEQ. The CDR3 sequence is 18 residues long. Unmatched junction bases numbered 10, after V lost 1 base and J lost 8 bases. The CDR3 reads CASSQVGTSGRTGYEQFF. Here the CDR3 DNA reads TGTGCCAGCAGCCAAGTCGGGACTAGCGGGAGAACCGGTTATGAGCAGTTCTTC.

The chain employs TRBV27 and TRBJ2-7, with D unresolved. The CDR3 has 15 amino acids. V shed 1 base and J shed 0 bases, with 10 bases lying between them. The germline gives CDR1 MNHEY, CDR2 SMNVEV (reference sequence). The CDR3 is CASSLYLFGSYEQYF. The CDR3 DNA is TGTGCCAGCAGTTTATATCTATTCGGCTCCTACGAGCAGTACTTC.

This chain uses TRBV27 with TRBJ2-3; tentatively, D is TRBD2 (6 bases). Germline lookup yields CDR1 MNHEY and CDR2 SMNVEV (reference sequence). The CDR3 has 15 residues. With 5 bases removed from V and 6 bases from J, the gap between germline ends came to 18 bases. The CDR3 DNA sequence: TGTGCCAGCAGTCCCGACCGGGCTGGGAGGGATACGCAGTATTTT. Translated, it gives CASSPDRAGRDTQYF.

This chain links TRBV4-2 with TRBJ2-7; D gene ambiguous. V was shortened by 0 bases and J by 1 base, with 10 bases between the two germline ends. The CDR3 is made up of 15 amino acids. CDR1 is LGHNA and CDR2 is YNFKEQ in the germline V gene. The CDR3 here is CASSQDFDSSYEQYF. The CDR3 region has the DNA TGTGCCAGCAGCCAAGACTTCGATAGTTCCTACGAGCAGTACTTC.

Only a few counts were recorded for this clone. The genes are TRBV6-5 and TRBJ1-5; no clear D gene. This CDR3 comprises 14 residues. V shed 4 bases and J shed 7 bases, with 14 bases lying between them. CDR1 and CDR2 (germline): MNHEY, SVGAGI. The CDR3 region is CASSSLEGYQPQHF. CDR3 coding DNA: TGTGCCAGCAGTTCCCTTGAGGGCTACCAGCCCCAGCATTTT.

V is TRBV9 and J is TRBJ2-7; 9 nucleotides match TRBD2. From germline, CDR1 is SGDLS and CDR2 YYNGEE. The CDR3 runs to 18 residues. The ends lost 0 bases at V and 2 bases at J; junction bases unmatched: 12. CDR3 in amino acids: CASSVDPSGGRGTYEQYF. CDR3 sequence (DNA): TGTGCCAGCAGCGTAGACCCCTCGGGCGGGAGGGGGACCTACGAGCAGTACTTC.

This clone was recorded once. The chain uses TRBV30 and TRBJ2-1; 13 bases fit TRBD2. This CDR3 contains 13 residues. From germline, CDR1 is GTSNPN and CDR2 SVGIG (reference sequence). J lost 13 bases, V lost 2 bases, and 5 bases had no gene match. The CDR3 region is CAWSSLAGGNQFF. In nucleotides, the CDR3 is TGTGCCTGGAGTTCACTAGCGGGGGGGAACCAGTTCTTC.

Turning to this clone: One junction end disagrees with the germline gene, perhaps due to a read error. This specimen includes other DNA sequences encoding the same CDR3. The gene calls are TRBV5-1 and TRBJ1-6, with 10 bases that match TRBD1. Germline-derived CDR1 and CDR2 are SGHRS and YFSETQ. The CDR3 length is 16 residues. In nucleotides, the CDR3 is TGCGCCAGCAGCTCGACAGGGGGCGATTATAATTCCCCCCTCCACTTT. Its protein is CASSSTGGDYNSPLHF.

This chain connects TRBV7-7 to TRBJ1-1; the D is unclear. Germline values: CDR1 SSHAT, CDR2 FNYEAQ (reference sequence). V was cut by 1 base and J by 1 base, with 4 bases left in between. The CDR3 loop spans 13 amino acids. The CDR3 loop reads CASSLDQNTEAFF. The CDR3 region has the DNA TGTGCCAGCAGCTTAGATCAGAACACTGAAGCTTTCTTT.

The chain links TRBV6-5 to TRBJ2-1, with TRBD1 matching 7 bases. Germline V gene lookup returns CDR1 MNHEY and CDR2 SVGAGI. The CDR3 totals 15 residues. The V gene end was trimmed by 6 bases and the J gene end by 2 bases; junction bases not matched to a gene: 7. As DNA, the CDR3 is TGTGCCAGCAGGACAGCCGGGACAGCCTACAATGAGCAGTTCTTC. It yields the protein CASRTAGTAYNEQFF.

The chain joins TRBV2 to TRBJ2-1; 9 bases align to TRBD2. V dropped 7 bases and J dropped 10; count of bases not matched to a gene: 17. Per germline, CDR1 SNHLY and CDR2 FYNNEI. CDR3 length equals 16 residues. CDR3 loop: CASNTNGRGGGVEQFF. The CDR3 region has the DNA TGTGCCAGCAACACTAATGGGAGAGGCGGGGGGGTAGAGCAGTTCTTC.

The chain joins TRBV19 to TRBJ2-3; 9 nucleotides line up with TRBD2. Trimming took 5 bases from V and 3 from J; bases not matched to a gene: 12. The CDR3 has 17 residues. The germline CDR1 and CDR2 sequences are LNHDA and SQIVND (reference sequence). The CDR3: CASSWGGGVFRTDTQYF. In DNA, the CDR3 is TGTGCCAGTAGTTGGGGCGGGGGGGTATTTCGGACAGATACGCAGTATTTT.

The rearrangement joins TRBV9 to TRBJ1-3; a possible D gene is TRBD1 (6 bases). CDR3 size: 14 residues. CDR1 is SGDLS and CDR2 is YYNGEE in the germline V gene. V lost 2 bases and J 3 bases, leaving 9 bases between the germline ends. CDR3 DNA: TGTGCCAGCAGCGTTGGACAGATTGGAAACACCATATATTTT. Translation gives CASSVGQIGNTIYF.

The V gene is TRBV4-1, the J gene TRBJ2-7, with 13 bases that match TRBD2. The germline CDR1 and CDR2 sequences are MGHRA and YSYEKL. The CDR3 has 18 residues. With V trimmed by 1 base and J by 2 bases, 8 bases remained unmatched. In DNA, the CDR3 is TGCGCCAGCAGCCAAGTACTGTCCGGGACTAGCGGGACCTACGAGCAGTACTTC. Protein product: CASSQVLSGTSGTYEQYF.

The chain combines TRBV10-1 with TRBJ2-7; the match to TRBD2 covers 11 bases. Germline CDR1 WNHNN, CDR2 SYGVQD (reference sequence). The V gene end was trimmed by 2 bases and the J gene end by 4 bases; junction bases not matched to a gene: 10. The CDR3 is 17 amino acids. CDR3 DNA sequence: TGCGCCAGCAGTGAGAGTACTAGCGGGGGCCTTAGTTACGAGCAGTACTTC. This codes for CASSESTSGGLSYEQYF.